This T cell receptor beta chain was recorded in a study of Graves' ophthalmopathy and Graves' hyperthyroidism. RNA served as the template for amplifying TCR beta CDR3 regions. HTBI primers were employed in first-round RT-PCR, then a second-round multiplex PCR followed. One entry per CDR3 protein, called by TCRdb with MiXCR from the multiplex PCR reads. This table holds 400,000 to 450,000 distinct CDR3 sequences, around 21% found once. This clonotype was observed a few times. CDR1 is MNHNS and CDR2 is SASEGT in the germline V gene. The CDR3 is 14 amino acids. V was shortened by 6 bases and J by 6 bases, with 14 bases between the two germline ends.

The sample was peripheral blood. This sequence joins TRBV6-1 and TRBJ2-2; tentatively, D is TRBD2 (7 bases). The source is a woman younger than 30 with stable Graves' hyperthyroidism. CDR3 nucleotides: TGTGCCAGCAGCTGGCAGGGGAGGGCCGGGGAGCTGTTTTTT. Its translation: CASSWQGRAGELFF.